A single sample gave rise to the 20 T cell receptor beta chains below, sequenced in a study of cytomegalovirus exposure and HLA in healthy donors. PCR involved 60 Vbeta and 13 Jbeta primers. The table came from immunoSEQ multiplex PCR; TCRdb's copy has only in-frame clones and leaves some out. This table has about 100,000 clones, about four fifths appearing once. Sequences were obtained from PBMCs. The receptors here all came from a woman in her 40s in good health and CMV-seronegative.

The rearrangement uses TRBV14 and TRBJ1-2; D not certain. CDR1 is SGHDN and CDR2 is FVKESK in the germline V gene. Trimming pared 4 bases from V and 4 bases from J, leaving 13 bases between. The CDR3 covers 14 residues. In DNA form, the CDR3 reads TGTGCCAGCAGCCGAGATGGATCGGGCTATGGCTACACCTTC. Translation gives CASSRDGSGYGYTF.

The chain carries TRBV6-4 and TRBJ2-2; D is unresolved. The CDR3 contains 14 residues. Germline-derived CDR1 and CDR2 are MRHNA and SNTAGT. The V end was cut by 7 bases, the J end by 0 bases, with 9 bases between. This chain's CDR3 is CASKATANTGELFF. The CDR3 DNA reads TGTGCCAGCAAGGCCACAGCGAACACCGGGGAGCTGTTTTTT.

The chain recombines TRBV6-5 with TRBJ1-4; D is possibly TRBD1 (6 bases). The germline V gene has CDR1 MNHEY and CDR2 SVGAGI. With 2 bases removed from V and 2 bases from J, the gap between germline ends came to 12 bases. This CDR3 comprises 16 residues. The CDR3 DNA is TGTGCCAGCAGTTACGGGACAATGGGGACTAATGAAAAACTGTTTTTT. Protein sequence: CASSYGTMGTNEKLFF.

The CDR3 loop reads CASSYSNSYEQYF. The CDR3 DNA reads TGTGCCAGCAGTTACTCCAACTCCTACGAGCAGTACTTC. The chain couples TRBV6-5 to TRBJ2-7, with no clear D. This CDR3 has 13 amino acids. Germline V gives CDR1 MNHEY, CDR2 SVGAGI. Trimming left V 0 bases short and J 0 bases short, with 3 bases between.

The V and J genes are TRBV12-5 and TRBJ1-4; D is possibly TRBD1 (6 bases). Germline V gene lookup returns CDR1 LGHNT and CDR2 FRNRAP. The CDR3 is made up of 15 amino acids. The germline V and J ends were trimmed by 6 bases and 3 bases, with 14 bases remaining between them. This CDR3 reads CASGGGQPPNEKLFF. The CDR3 DNA reads TGTGCTAGTGGAGGAGGACAGCCTCCTAATGAAAAACTGTTTTTT.

J is TRBJ1-3 and V is TRBV10-3; D is undetermined. The V gene's germline CDR1 is ENHRY and CDR2 SYGVKD. The CDR3 has 14 amino acids. V lost 3 bases to trimming and J lost 2 bases, with 8 bases between them. This chain's CDR3 is CAISDTGAGNTIYF. CDR3 bases: TGTGCCATCAGTGATACCGGGGCTGGAAACACCATATATTTT.

The chain links TRBV30 to TRBJ1-1; D gene uncertain. The CDR3 length is 13 residues. The germline gives CDR1 GTSNPN, CDR2 SVGIG (reference sequence). Trimming removed 0 bases at V and 6 bases at J, with 11 bases between. The CDR3: CAWSVMRVSEAFF. The CDR3 bases are TGTGCCTGGAGTGTAATGAGAGTATCTGAAGCTTTCTTT.

CDR3 DNA: TGTGCCAGCAGCCCTTTCAGGGGGAATGAAAAACTGTTTTTT. This translates into CASSPFRGNEKLFF. The V and J genes are TRBV7-9 and TRBJ1-4; 7 bases fit TRBD1. The CDR3 totals 14 residues. Germline assignment: CDR1 SEHNR and CDR2 FQNEAQ (reference sequence). J gave up 5 bases and V 5 bases, and 5 bases lay outside the gene matches. Drawing the rest from reference TRBV7-9 and TRBJ1-4, the complete variable domain is DTGVSQNPRHKITKRGQNVTFRCDPISEHNRLYWYRQTLGQGPEFLTYFQNEAQLEKSRLLSDRFSAERPKGSFSTLEIQRTEQGDSAMYLCASSPFRGNEKLFFGSGTQLSVL.

The chain links TRBV5-6 to TRBJ1-5; 7 bases fit TRBD1. V gave up 5 bases and J gave up 5 bases; unmatched junction bases: 4. The CDR3 has 13 residues. In germline, CDR1 is SGHDT, CDR2 YYEEEE. The CDR3 is CASSFDRDQPQHF. CDR3 DNA sequence: TGTGCCAGCAGTTTCGACAGGGATCAGCCCCAGCATTTT.

The chain has TRBV4-3 and TRBJ2-7; TRBD2 aligns across 8 bases. Unmatched junction bases numbered 6, after V lost 0 bases and J lost 2 bases. This CDR3 has 16 residues. The germline V gene encodes CDR1 LGHNA and CDR2 YSLEER. CDR3 region: CASSQDSTSGTYEQYF. CDR3 DNA sequence: TGCGCCAGCAGCCAAGATTCCACTAGCGGAACCTACGAGCAGTACTTC.

This chain links TRBV5-3 with TRBJ2-3; D is unresolved. TRBV5-3 is an open reading frame whose function is uncertain. V was trimmed by 5 bases and J by 0 bases, leaving 13 bases between them. The length of the CDR3 is 15 residues. In nucleotides, the CDR3 is TGTGCCAGAAGAAGACAAGGATATAGCACAGATACGCAGTATTTT. Encoded protein: CARRRQGYSTDTQYF.

The J gene is TRBJ1-3, the V gene TRBV2, with D tentatively TRBD1 (6 bases). V lost 6 bases, J lost 0 bases, and 12 bases lay in between. The germline gives CDR1 SNHLY, CDR2 FYNNEI. The CDR3 runs 15 residues. In DNA form, the CDR3 reads TGTGCCAGCAGCCGGGACACCAGCTCTGGAAACACCATATATTTT. Translated, it gives CASSRDTSSGNTIYF. The full variable domain, in which reference TRBV2 and TRBJ1-3 provide the parts outside the CDR3, is EPEVTQTPSHQVTQMGQEVILRCVPISNHLYFYWYRQILGQKVEFLVSFYNNEISEKSEIFDDQFSVERPDGSNFTLKIRSTKLEDSAMYFCASSRDTSSGNTIYFGEGSWLTVV.

The count of this clone is one. The chain is built from TRBV30 and TRBJ2-7; D is perhaps TRBD2 (6 bases). Trimming took 5 bases from V and 1 from J, leaving 9 bases between them. CDR1 and CDR2 (germline): GTSNPN, SVGIG (reference sequence). This CDR3 spans 12 amino acids. CDR3 residues: CAWRGLSYEQYF. For the CDR3, the DNA is TGTGCCTGGCGGGGGTTATCCTACGAGCAGTACTTC. Full variable domain (rest looked up from reference TRBV30 and TRBJ2-7): SQTIHQWPATLVQPVGSPLSLECTVEGTSNPNLYWYRQAAGRGLQLLFYSVGIGQISSEVPQNLSASRPQDRQFILSSKKLLLSDSGFYLCAWRGLSYEQYFGPGTRLTVT.

The V call is TRBV30, the J call TRBJ1-5, with D possibly being TRBD1 (6 bases). V lost 0 bases and J lost 2, with 14 bases in between. Germline loops: CDR1 GTSNPN, CDR2 SVGIG (reference sequence). This CDR3 has 16 residues. CDR3 in amino acids: CAWSVGGAGGNQPQHF. CDR3 DNA sequence: TGTGCCTGGAGTGTAGGGGGGGCCGGGGGCAATCAGCCCCAGCATTTT. Based on the CDR3 plus reference TRBV30 and TRBJ1-5, the full variable domain is SQTIHQWPATLVQPVGSPLSLECTVEGTSNPNLYWYRQAAGRGLQLLFYSVGIGQISSEVPQNLSASRPQDRQFILSSKKLLLSDSGFYLCAWSVGGAGGNQPQHFGDGTRLSIL.

The rearrangement uses TRBV5-6 and TRBJ1-1, with a weak D call TRBD1 (5 bases). Trimming cost V 4 bases and J 0 bases, with 22 bases left between them. CDR1 SGHDT and CDR2 YYEEEE come from the germline V gene. The CDR3 spans 18 residues. CDR3 amino acids: CASSGGTGDLKLNTEAFF. The CDR3 nucleotides read TGTGCCAGCAGCGGCGGGACTGGGGACCTGAAATTGAACACTGAAGCTTTCTTT.

This chain joins TRBV2 and TRBJ2-7, with a tentative D call TRBD1 (5 bases). Per the germline V gene, CDR1 is SNHLY and CDR2 is FYNNEI. The V end was cut by 4 bases, the J end by 0 bases, with 7 bases between. The CDR3 runs 13 residues. The CDR3 bases are TGTGCCAGCAGTGGACAGAGCTCCTACGAGCAGTACTTC. Its translation: CASSGQSSYEQYF.

The chain joins TRBV6-5 to TRBJ1-5, with D perhaps TRBD1 (5 bases). The germline V gene encodes CDR1 MNHEY and CDR2 SVGAGI. Trimming shortened V by 5 bases and J by 1 base, and 9 bases separated the two germline ends. This CDR3 contains 14 residues. CDR3 coding DNA: TGTGCCAGCAGTGACGGACAAAGCAATCAGCCCCAGCATTTT. Translation: CASSDGQSNQPQHF.

This chain links TRBV27 with TRBJ2-7; TRBD2 might be the D (6 bases). The V gene lost 6 bases and the J gene lost 2 bases, with 23 bases spanning the gap. The CDR3 contains 17 residues. Germline V gene sequence: CDR1 MNHEY, CDR2 SMNVEV (reference sequence). Here the CDR3 reads CASSFRIGRGITYEQYF. In DNA form, the CDR3 reads TGTGCCAGCAGCTTCCGTATTGGGCGGGGAATCACCTACGAGCAGTACTTC.

This clone was detected a few times. The V gene is TRBV7-9, the J gene TRBJ1-1; D not resolved. The V end was cut by 5 bases, the J end by 4 bases, with 14 bases between. CDR1 and CDR2 (germline): SEHNR, FQNEAQ (reference sequence). The CDR3 has 14 amino acids. CDR3 nucleotide sequence: TGTGCCAGCAGCGTGGTGGAGGGATTCACTGAAGCTTTCTTT. Protein: CASSVVEGFTEAFF. Combining the CDR3 with reference TRBV7-9 and TRBJ1-1 gives the whole variable domain DTGVSQNPRHKITKRGQNVTFRCDPISEHNRLYWYRQTLGQGPEFLTYFQNEAQLEKSRLLSDRFSAERPKGSFSTLEIQRTEQGDSAMYLCASSVVEGFTEAFFGQGTRLTVV.

The rearrangement uses TRBV7-9 and TRBJ1-6, with 8 positions matching TRBD1. The CDR3 is 13 amino acids. Germline lookup yields CDR1 SEHNR and CDR2 FQNEAQ (reference sequence). The V gene end was trimmed by 11 bases and the J gene end by 10 bases; junction bases not matched to a gene: 10. Here the CDR3 DNA reads TGTGCCTCCGGACAGGGCGGAGGATCACCCCTCCACTTT. This gives the protein CASGQGGGSPLHF.